This entry describes one TCR beta chain. This receptor's antigen is unknown. No base quality information exists; no much larger clone differs at one position. Healthy HIV-negative adults with no recently reported acute infections or vaccinations were included as donors. Only Caucasian adults living in Nashville, Tennessee, USA were represented among the donors. CD4+ T cells were enriched by magnetic negative selection; naive cells were then positively selected on CD45RA, and the negative fraction formed the memory subset. Blood was obtained by leukapheresis, after which PBMCs were separated by Ficoll-Histopaque density gradient centrifugation and cryopreserved in liquid nitrogen vapor phase. Purity and quantity of every magnetically sorted T cell population were checked by analytical flow cytometry. From each sorted fraction, genomic DNA was isolated and quantified by UV absorbance on a Nanodrop 2000c.

TCR CDR3 regions were amplified from genomic DNA by multiplex PCR using the deep immunoSEQ assay. For each cell subset, the extracted genomic DNA was distributed evenly across all wells of several immunoSEQ 96-well plates, and each plate served as one replicate. For sorted subsets, around 0.2 ug of genomic DNA, equivalent to some 33,000 T cell genomes, went into each replicate PCR. The purified libraries were quantified using a Qubit 3.0 fluorometer, sized with a Bioanalyzer 2100, and then quantified again using the KAPA Library Quantification kit. Every immunoSEQ 96-well plate was sequenced on a dedicated single-read 150-cycle Illumina NextSeq 550 flow cell. The published analysis was carried out like this. Because the immunoSEQ output held only junctional sequences and lacked quality scores, the filtering could not match the filtering applied to full-length reads. To assign V/J genes and CDR3, sequences were annotated using PyIR, a Python wrapper for IgBLAST v1.9, with IMGT germline references. Any read was removed if the V/J assignment was weak (E-value above 1e-6), the CDR3 was missing, or the read contained stop codons, out-of-frame junctions, or ambiguous translated residues. V3J clonotypes were defined as sequences sharing an identical inferred V gene, J gene, and CDR3 amino acid sequence. Percentage overlap between repertoires was calculated by dividing the number of shared unique clonotypes by the size of the smaller repertoire. Richness of each repertoire was evaluated using RTK rarefaction, the Chao1 estimator, and Recon v2.1 estimates of unobserved clonotypes. OLGA was used to compute generation probabilities for all TCRbeta clonotypes that the gDNA method yielded from a handful of donors. The source is immuneACCESS, and TCRdb retained only in-frame sequences with V and J called. Part of the clones is not carried over; for the studies checked, unresolved V genes explain less than half of this, and the remainder is unexplained. V and J calls and clone size are given by that table; D and trimming were obtained from the DNA. This sample lists about 1,500,000 clones; roughly 96% were detected once. More than 0.9% of the sample goes to the ten largest clones.

The data belong to a study of shared clonotypes between healthy human individuals (dated by TCRdb to about 2020). Regarding the study in general: Two women and three men aged 18 to 49 years were included in the cohort. For each donor, three plates each were used for CD4 naive and CD4 memory, two plates were used for CD8 naive, and one plate was used for CD8 memory. Blood TCR repertoires of 5 or 6 healthy adults were deeply sequenced to estimate repertoire size and the extent of clonotype sharing between individuals. Per donor, leukapheresis produced somewhere between about 0.8 and 9.5 billion PBMCs. Libraries were prepared and TCR repertoires were sequenced by different laboratories using diverse techniques, in order to increase sequencing depth and limit assay-specific biases.

CDR1 and CDR2 are read off the germline V gene as LGHNA and YNFKEQ. V has 5 bases trimmed and J has 4 bases trimmed; junction bases matching no gene number 3. Measured from the cysteine to the phenylalanine, the CDR3 is 13 residues long. CDR3 DNA is the only sequence kept; it has 39 bases, read in frame from the first base. Broad study findings and their caveats: Sampling was restricted to blood, and TCR repertoires in tissue are likely to differ from TCR repertoires in blood. Even with the large sequencing depth, rarefaction of the sorted-subset datasets indicated that sequencing was incomplete. The small number of donors limited the genetic and exposure-history diversity represented. Compared with non-shared clonotypes, clonotypes shared by all four sorted-subset donors had higher generation probabilities. Roughly 5.2% of naive CD4, roughly 3.6% of naive CD8, 2% to 2.5% of memory CD4, and around 0.42% of memory CD8 clonotypes were shared across several donors. Based on pairwise subsampling, the degree of clonotype sharing among donors was expected to be affected by sequencing depth. Naive subsets generally had larger estimated clonotype richness than memory subsets.

The sequencing input was naive CD4+ T cells sorted from blood. Taken with the paper, the label for cell subset or site translates to: CD45RA+ positively selected. In this chain, TRBV4-2 is recombined with TRBJ2-3, and 7 junction bases match TRBD2. The clonotype originates from a man aged 25-45 years in good health. The sequenced DNA is TGTGCCAGCAGCGGGAGGGGCCCAGATACGCAGTATTTT. It specifies CASSGRGPDTQYF.